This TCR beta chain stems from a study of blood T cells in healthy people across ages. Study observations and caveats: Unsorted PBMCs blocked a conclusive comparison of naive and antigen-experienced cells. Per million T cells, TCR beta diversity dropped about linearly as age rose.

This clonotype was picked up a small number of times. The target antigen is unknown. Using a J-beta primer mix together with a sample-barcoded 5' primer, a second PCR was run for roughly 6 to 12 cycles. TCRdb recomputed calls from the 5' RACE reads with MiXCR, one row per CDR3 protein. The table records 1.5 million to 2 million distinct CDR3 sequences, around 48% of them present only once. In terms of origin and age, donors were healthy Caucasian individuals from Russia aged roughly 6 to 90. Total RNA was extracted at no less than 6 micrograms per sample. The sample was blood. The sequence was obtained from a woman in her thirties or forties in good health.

CDR3 region: CASSEGSGTHEQYF. CDR3 nucleotide sequence: TGTGCCAGCAGTGAAGGATCCGGGACCCACGAGCAGTACTTC. The chain joins TRBV6-1 to TRBJ2-5; TRBD1 or TRBD2 may be the D gene (5 bases each). The closer fit of TRBJ2-7 to the DNA end suggests the J call may be wrong. The CDR3 is 14 residues long. Germline V CDR1 and CDR2: MNHNS, SASEGT.